These 27 T cell receptor beta chains were all obtained from the same sample, sequenced in a study of shared clonotypes between healthy human individuals (dated by TCRdb to the early 2020s). CD8 naive samples were obtained by positive selection for CCR7 among CD45RO-negative cells, yielding a CD45RA+CCR7+ population from which TemRA cells were excluded. Library method: the immunoSEQ multiplex PCR assay. Imported from immuneACCESS, the table was reduced by TCRdb to in-frame sequences with V and J called. These copies leave out some clones; in studies compared against another copy, an unresolved V gene accounts for under half, and the cause of the remainder is not known. A total of about 2.1 million clones appear in this sample, around 93% of them only once. Of the sample, approximately 1.7% falls within the top ten clones. Sequenced sample: naive CD8+ T cells from PBMCs. The sample's cell subset or site label, in plain terms: CD45RA+CCR7+. These receptors came from a man aged 18 to 29 in good health. Some clones in this sample may be carry-over from other donors' samples.

This chain joins TRBV7-2 and TRBJ2-5; 9 positions match TRBD1. V lost 5 bases and J lost 6; bases outside the gene matches: 10. The CDR3 is 15 amino acids. CDR1 and CDR2 (germline): SGHTA, FQGNSA. CDR3 protein: CASSVPDRGEKTQYF. The CDR3 DNA reads TGTGCCAGCAGCGTCCCGGACAGGGGCGAGAAGACCCAGTACTTC.

The chain carries TRBV15 and TRBJ2-2; D not resolved. CDR1 is LNHNV, CDR2 YYDKDF, per germline (reference sequence). This CDR3 contains 17 residues. The V end lost 0 bases, the J end lost 0 bases, and 11 bases lay between the germline ends. The CDR3 coding sequence is TGTGCCACCAGCAGAGATCATAGCTTATCGAACACCGGGGAGCTGTTTTTT. This gives the protein CATSRDHSLSNTGELFF.

The chain is built from TRBV6-5 and TRBJ2-7, with D uncertain. Between the trimmed V and J ends, which lost 8 bases and 5 bases, there was a span of 19 bases. The CDR3 has 14 amino acids. Germline V CDR1 and CDR2: MNHEY, SVGAGI. CDR3 nucleotide sequence: TGTGCCAGCGCCTCCACTCCTTTGGGCCACGAGCAGTACTTC. It yields the protein CASASTPLGHEQYF.

Concerning this clone itself: Other DNA sequences in this specimen translate into the identical CDR3. This sequence joins TRBV11-2 and TRBJ2-7; 13 nucleotides line up with TRBD2. Germline V CDR1 and CDR2: SGHAT, FQNNGV. There are 16 residues in the CDR3. With 8 bases clipped from V and 3 bases from J, the junction kept 10 bases outside the gene matches. CDR3 residues: CASQTSGRSSFYEQYF. DNA of the CDR3: TGTGCCAGCCAGACTAGCGGGAGGAGTAGCTTCTACGAGCAGTACTTC.

The V call is TRBV7-9, the J call TRBJ2-7, with D possibly being TRBD2 (5 bases). This CDR3 has 15 residues. V was clipped by 0 bases and J by 2 bases, with 11 bases between them. The V gene's germline CDR1 is SEHNR and CDR2 FQNEAQ (reference sequence). CDR3 sequence: CASSLAGEVPYEQYF. The CDR3 bases are TGTGCCAGCAGCTTAGCGGGAGAGGTCCCCTACGAGCAGTACTTC.

The rearrangement joins TRBV28 to TRBJ1-5; 9 nucleotides line up with TRBD1. Germline CDR1 and CDR2: MDHEN and SYDVKM. The ends lost 3 bases at V and 1 base at J; junction bases unmatched: 1. The CDR3 runs 15 residues. The chain's CDR3 is CASSFGTGSNQPQHF. CDR3 sequence (DNA): TGTGCCAGCAGTTTTGGGACAGGGAGCAATCAGCCCCAGCATTTT.

The count of this clone is one. V is TRBV15 and J is TRBJ2-7; no clear D. The CDR3 covers 11 residues. V was shortened by 3 bases and J by 6 bases, with 6 bases between the two germline ends. Germline V gene sequence: CDR1 LNHNV, CDR2 YYDKDF (reference sequence). The CDR3 coding sequence is TGTGCCACCAGCAGCAGTAGCGAGCAGTACTTC. It codes for CATSSSSEQYF.

This chain links TRBV11-2 with TRBJ2-2; the D is unclear. Germline CDR1 and CDR2: SGHAT and FQNNGV. The CDR3 covers 15 residues. Trimming stripped 1 base from V and 1 base from J, with 7 bases between. Written as DNA, the CDR3 is TGTGCCAGCAGCTTAGTAGCCTGGAACACCGGGGAGCTGTTTTTT. This sequence encodes CASSLVAWNTGELFF.

The gene calls are TRBV5-1 and TRBJ1-1, with a weak D call TRBD1 (5 bases). The germline CDR1 and CDR2 sequences are SGHRS and YFSETQ. V dropped 4 bases and J dropped 1 base, with 14 bases sitting between them. This CDR3 has 15 residues. The CDR3 DNA sequence: TGCGCCAGCAGCGTCCCGGGACGGACGAACACTGAAGCTTTCTTT. It translates to CASSVPGRTNTEAFF.

For this clone: Other DNA sequences within the sample encode an identical CDR3. The chain has TRBV7-2 and TRBJ2-1, with TRBD2 identical over 12 bases. Germline V gene sequence: CDR1 SGHTA, CDR2 FQGNSA. V shed 1 base and J 7 bases; nucleotides not matched to a gene: 2. This CDR3 is built from 15 residues. CDR3 sequence (DNA): TGTGCCAGCAGCTTAGGGCTAGCGGGGGGGAATGAGCAGTTCTTC. It codes for CASSLGLAGGNEQFF. The variable domain in full, with the rest retrieved from reference TRBV7-2 and TRBJ2-1, is GAGVSQSPSNKVTEKGKDVELRCDPISGHTALYWYRQSLGQGLEFLIYFQGNSAPDKSGLPSDRFSAERTGGSVSTLTIQRTQQEDSAVYLCASSLGLAGGNEQFFGPGTRLTVL.

This clone came up a few times. The chain is built from TRBV11-2 and TRBJ1-1; D gene uncertain. V was pared by 5 bases and J by 3 bases, with 7 bases between. This CDR3 is 12 amino acids long. Germline CDR1 reads SGHAT; CDR2 reads FQNNGV. In nucleotides, the CDR3 is TGTGCCAGCAGCCCAGAGCACACTGAAGCTTTCTTT. Its translation is CASSPEHTEAFF.

The chain combines TRBV27 with TRBJ2-3, with D maybe TRBD2 (6 bases). CDR3 length: 11 amino acids. Deletions cut 6 bases from V and 7 bases from J, with 8 bases between. In germline, CDR1 is MNHEY, CDR2 SMNVEV (reference sequence). CDR3 region: CASRGGNTQYF. CDR3 DNA: TGTGCCAGCAGGGGCGGGAATACGCAGTATTTT.

The chain couples TRBV7-2 to TRBJ2-7; D perhaps matches TRBD1 (5 bases). The germline CDR1 and CDR2 sequences are SGHTA and FQGNSA. The CDR3 has 15 residues. V was pared by 2 bases and J by 2 bases, with 13 bases between. CDR3 loop: CASSLLDTIAYEQYF. The DNA for the CDR3 is TGTGCCAGCAGCTTACTGGACACAATCGCCTACGAGCAGTACTTC.

Regarding this clone: The identical CDR3 is also encoded by other nucleotide sequences in the sample. The CDR3 DNA reads as TGTGCCAGCAGCTTGGGACCCAATGAGCAGTTCTTC. Amino acid sequence: CASSLGPNEQFF. The chain has TRBV5-6 and TRBJ2-1; no firm D call. V was pared by 0 bases and J by 6 bases, with 4 bases between. Germline CDR1 and CDR2: SGHDT and YYEEEE. The CDR3 is 12 amino acids.

The V call is TRBV2, the J call TRBJ2-1; 13 bases are a match to TRBD2. The CDR3 runs to 20 residues. Germline CDR1 SNHLY, CDR2 FYNNEI. J gave up 0 bases and V 4 bases, and 12 bases lay outside the gene matches. The CDR3 loop is CASSVPGLAGYGSSYNEQFF. The CDR3 DNA is TGTGCCAGCAGTGTCCCGGGACTAGCGGGATACGGGTCCTCCTACAATGAGCAGTTCTTC.

The V call is TRBV4-2, the J call TRBJ1-2; D unclear. CDR3 length equals 12 residues. Trimming took 5 bases from V and 6 from J, leaving 10 bases between them. CDR1 is LGHNA and CDR2 is YNFKEQ in the germline V gene. The DNA of the CDR3 is TGTGCCAGCAGCTTAGGGCAGGATGGCTACACCTTC. Its translation: CASSLGQDGYTF.

This clone was detected once. This chain connects TRBV27 to TRBJ2-4, with D maybe TRBD2 (6 bases). The CDR3 runs to 15 residues. Germline lookup yields CDR1 MNHEY and CDR2 SMNVEV (reference sequence). Trimming pared 4 bases from V and 0 bases from J, leaving 10 bases between. The chain's CDR3 is CASSSGGLAKNIQYF. CDR3 bases: TGTGCCAGCAGTTCCGGGGGACTAGCCAAAAACATTCAGTACTTC.

The V call is TRBV30, the J call TRBJ2-7; 10 nucleotides match TRBD2. This CDR3 comprises 13 residues. The V segment lost 5 bases and the J segment 2 bases; nucleotides outside the gene matches: 3. The germline V gene has CDR1 GTSNPN and CDR2 SVGIG (reference sequence). CDR3 region: CAWGGTSAYEQYF. In DNA form, the CDR3 reads TGTGCCTGGGGTGGGACTAGCGCCTACGAGCAGTACTTC.

This clone has just one count. The V gene is TRBV7-9, the J gene TRBJ2-7; no clear D gene. Trimming removed 3 bases from V and 7 bases from J, with 16 bases in between. The CDR3 contains 14 residues. Germline V gene lookup returns CDR1 SEHNR and CDR2 FQNEAQ (reference sequence). The chain's CDR3 is CASSLGSTVGEQYF. In DNA, the CDR3 is TGTGCCAGCAGCTTGGGATCGACCGTGGGGGAGCAGTACTTC. Complete variable domain (other parts from reference TRBV7-9 and TRBJ2-7): DTGVSQNPRHKITKRGQNVTFRCDPISEHNRLYWYRQTLGQGPEFLTYFQNEAQLEKSRLLSDRFSAERPKGSFSTLEIQRTEQGDSAMYLCASSLGSTVGEQYFGPGTRLTVT.

V gene TRBV2 combines with J gene TRBJ2-3; 12 bases align to TRBD2. This CDR3 spans 16 amino acids. V lost 7 bases and J lost 6; bases outside the gene matches: 11. The germline V gene has CDR1 SNHLY and CDR2 FYNNEI. The CDR3 spells CASTRPGTSGPDTQYF. The CDR3 nucleotides are TGTGCCAGCACCCGCCCCGGGACTAGCGGGCCCGATACGCAGTATTTT.

This chain links TRBV6-5 with TRBJ2-1; 9 positions match TRBD2. This CDR3 has 14 residues. Trimming at V came to 5 bases and at J to 8 bases, leaving 7 bases not matched to a gene. The germline CDR1 and CDR2 sequences are MNHEY and SVGAGI. CDR3 sequence (DNA): TGTGCCAGCAGTGAGCGGGAGGATACCGATGAGCAGTTCTTC. Encoded protein: CASSEREDTDEQFF.

The chain combines TRBV11-2 with TRBJ1-3; D call uncertain. The V gene lost 5 bases and the J gene lost 4 bases, with 9 bases spanning the gap. The CDR3 covers 13 residues. Germline-derived CDR1 and CDR2 are SGHAT and FQNNGV. In DNA form, the CDR3 reads TGTGCCAGCAGCCCCCGTAGGGGAAACACCATATATTTT. Translated, it gives CASSPRRGNTIYF.

The chain is built from TRBV27 and TRBJ2-7, with D possibly matching TRBD2 (6 bases). Germline CDR1 and CDR2: MNHEY and SMNVEV (reference sequence). The CDR3 contains 16 residues. V dropped 5 bases and J dropped 3 bases, with 20 bases sitting between them. CDR3 coding DNA: TGTGCCAGCAGTCCGAGAGGCGGGGCGGTCTTCTACGAGCAGTACTTC. This gives the protein CASSPRGGAVFYEQYF.

This chain joins TRBV28 and TRBJ1-5; D possibly corresponds to TRBD1 (5 bases). The J call may not be correct, given that the DNA end is closer to TRBJ2-3. Germline CDR1 reads MDHEN; CDR2 reads SYDVKM. The CDR3 extends over 15 amino acids. The CDR3 region has the DNA TGTGCCAGCAGTCCCAGGGTTGCGAGCAATCAGCCCCAGTATTTT. Translated: CASSPRVASNQPQYF.

The table lists this clone with a count of one. The V and J genes are TRBV4-1 and TRBJ2-7; 11 nucleotides line up with TRBD2. Germline V lookup: CDR1 MGHRA, CDR2 YSYEKL. The V gene end was trimmed by 4 bases and the J gene end by 3 bases; junction bases not matched to a gene: 8. CDR3 length: 16 residues. The CDR3 bases are TGCGCCAGCAGCCTCACCGGGACTAGCGGACTCTACGAGCAGTACTTC. Translation: CASSLTGTSGLYEQYF.

The genes are TRBV25-1 and TRBJ2-3; D might be TRBD1 (6 bases). Germline V gene sequence: CDR1 MGHDK, CDR2 SYGVNS. The CDR3 length is 12 residues. Between the trimmed V and J ends, which lost 3 bases and 6 bases, there was a span of 7 bases. CDR3 protein: CASSERGDTQYF. The CDR3 region has the DNA TGTGCCAGCAGTGAGAGGGGGGATACGCAGTATTTT.

The rearrangement links TRBV6-6 to TRBJ2-1, with D perhaps being TRBD1 or TRBD2 (5 bases each). The CDR3 sequence is 15 residues long. Trimming pared 2 bases from V and 6 bases from J, leaving 14 bases between. Germline V gene sequence: CDR1 MNHNY, CDR2 SVGAGI (reference sequence). CDR3 residues: CASSYDRGLLNEQFF. CDR3 DNA sequence: TGTGCCAGCAGTTACGATCGGGGCCTCCTCAATGAGCAGTTCTTC.